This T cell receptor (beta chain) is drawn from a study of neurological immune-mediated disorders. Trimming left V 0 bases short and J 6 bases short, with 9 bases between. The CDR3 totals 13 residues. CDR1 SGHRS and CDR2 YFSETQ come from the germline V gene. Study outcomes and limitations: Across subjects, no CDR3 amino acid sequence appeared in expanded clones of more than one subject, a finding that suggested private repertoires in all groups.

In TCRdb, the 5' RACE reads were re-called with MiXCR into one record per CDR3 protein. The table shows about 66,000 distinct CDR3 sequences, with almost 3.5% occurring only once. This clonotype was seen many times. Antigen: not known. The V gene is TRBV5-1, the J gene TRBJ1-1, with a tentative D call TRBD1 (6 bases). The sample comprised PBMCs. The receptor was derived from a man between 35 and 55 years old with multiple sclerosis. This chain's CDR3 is CASSLAGEAEAFF. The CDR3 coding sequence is TGCGCCAGCAGCTTGGCAGGGGAGGCTGAAGCTTTCTTT.